This TCR beta chain was recovered during a study of shared clonotypes between healthy human individuals. Points from the study as a whole: Larger estimated richness was generally recorded for naive subsets relative to memory subsets. At large depth, rarefaction still showed sorted-subset sequencing to be incomplete.

On this clone: The antigen is not known. Other DNA variants within this sample encode the same CDR3.

Naive CD8 populations comprised CD45RO-negative cells positively selected for CCR7, excluding terminally differentiated effector memory CD45RA+ cells. Caucasian adults residing in Nashville, Tennessee made up all the donors. The method was immunoSEQ multiplex PCR; TCRdb's version includes in-frame clones alone and lacks a portion of them. The table has about 2.1 million clones, just over 90% seen once; the top ten hold around 1.7%. CDR3 size: 13 residues. Trimming stripped 2 bases from V and 0 bases from J, with 5 bases between. Per the germline V gene, CDR1 is SEHNR and CDR2 is FQNEAQ (reference sequence).

The genes are TRBV7-9 and TRBJ2-7, with D unresolved. This clonotype was sampled from a man between 18 and 29 years old in good health. Some clones in this sample may be carry-over from other donors' samples. Material for sequencing was naive CD8+ T cells from PBMCs. CDR3: CASSLPPSYEQYF. In nucleotides, the CDR3 is TGTGCCAGCAGCTTACCTCCCTCCTACGAGCAGTACTTC.